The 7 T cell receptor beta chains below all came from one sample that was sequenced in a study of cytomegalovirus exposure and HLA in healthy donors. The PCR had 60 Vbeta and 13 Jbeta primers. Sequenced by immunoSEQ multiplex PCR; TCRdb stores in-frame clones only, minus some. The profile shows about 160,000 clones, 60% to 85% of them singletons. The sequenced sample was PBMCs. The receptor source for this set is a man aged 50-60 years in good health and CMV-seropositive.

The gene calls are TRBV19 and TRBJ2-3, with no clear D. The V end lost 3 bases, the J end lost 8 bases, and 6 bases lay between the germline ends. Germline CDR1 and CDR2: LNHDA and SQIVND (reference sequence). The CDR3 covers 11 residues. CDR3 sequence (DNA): TGTGCCAGTAGTATCGGCGGTACGCAGTATTTT. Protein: CASSIGGTQYF.

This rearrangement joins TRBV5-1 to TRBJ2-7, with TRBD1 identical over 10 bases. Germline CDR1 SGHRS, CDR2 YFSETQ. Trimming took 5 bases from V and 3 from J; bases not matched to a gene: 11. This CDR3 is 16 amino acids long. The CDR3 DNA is TGCGCCAGCAGTCTACTATCAGGGACAGGGGTCTACGAGCAGTACTTC. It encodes CASSLLSGTGVYEQYF.

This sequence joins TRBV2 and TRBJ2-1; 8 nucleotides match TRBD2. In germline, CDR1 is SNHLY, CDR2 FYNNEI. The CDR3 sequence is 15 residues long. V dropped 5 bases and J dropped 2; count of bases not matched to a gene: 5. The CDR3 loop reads CASSRRGVPYNEQFF. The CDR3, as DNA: TGTGCCAGCAGTAGGCGGGGGGTGCCCTACAATGAGCAGTTCTTC.

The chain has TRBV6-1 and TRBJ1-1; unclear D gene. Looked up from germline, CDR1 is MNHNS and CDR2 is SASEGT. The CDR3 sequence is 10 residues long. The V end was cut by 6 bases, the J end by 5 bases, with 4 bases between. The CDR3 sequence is CASRHTEAFF. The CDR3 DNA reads TGTGCCAGCAGACATACTGAAGCTTTCTTT.

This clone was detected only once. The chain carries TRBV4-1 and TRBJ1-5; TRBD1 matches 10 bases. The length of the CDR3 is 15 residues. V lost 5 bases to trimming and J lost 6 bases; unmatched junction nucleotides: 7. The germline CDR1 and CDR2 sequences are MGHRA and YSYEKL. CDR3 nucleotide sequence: TGCGCCAGCAGCAACAGACAGGGGGCGGTTCAGCCCCAGCATTTT. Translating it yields CASSNRQGAVQPQHF.

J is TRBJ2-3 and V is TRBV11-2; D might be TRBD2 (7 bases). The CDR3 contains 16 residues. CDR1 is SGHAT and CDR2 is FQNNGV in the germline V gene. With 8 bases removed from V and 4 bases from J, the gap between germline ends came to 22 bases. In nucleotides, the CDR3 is TGTGCCAGCCGCAAACGGGGGGCCCTCGTTCCAGATACGCAGTATTTT. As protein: CASRKRGALVPDTQYF. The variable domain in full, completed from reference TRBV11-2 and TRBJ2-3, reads EAGVAQSPRYKIIEKRQSVAFWCNPISGHATLYWYQQILGQGPKLLIQFQNNGVVDDSQLPKDRFSAERLKGVDSTLKIQPAKLEDSAVYLCASRKRGALVPDTQYFGPGTRLTVL.

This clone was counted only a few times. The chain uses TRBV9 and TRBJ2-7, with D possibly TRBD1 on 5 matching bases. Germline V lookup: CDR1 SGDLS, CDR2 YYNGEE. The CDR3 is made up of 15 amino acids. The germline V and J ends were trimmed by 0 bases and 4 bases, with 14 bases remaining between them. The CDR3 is CASSVDPSTEYEQYF. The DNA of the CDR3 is TGTGCCAGCAGCGTAGACCCCTCGACAGAGTACGAGCAGTACTTC.